The clone carrying this TCR beta chain was recorded a few times. TCRdb reprocessed the 5' RACE reads with MiXCR, giving one entry per CDR3 protein. The data hold a few hundred thousand distinct CDR3 sequences, with roughly 8.6% observed a single time. The V gene end was trimmed by 10 bases and the J gene end by 10 bases; junction bases not matched to a gene: 10. The germline V gene has CDR1 MNHEY and CDR2 SVGAGI. The CDR3 spans 12 residues. This specimen belongs to a study of T cells after yellow fever vaccination. The V call is TRBV6-5, the J call TRBJ2-1, with 7 bases fitting TRBD2. This receptor was identified in a man aged 18 to 29 who received the YFV17D yellow fever vaccine. Sequenced here: PBMCs, sampled 45 days after the first yellow fever vaccination. CDR3 DNA sequence: TGTGCCACCGCGGGGGAGCTCAGGGAGCAGTTCTTC. This codes for CATAGELREQFF.